This TCR beta chain was recorded in a study of early T cells in non-severe SARS-CoV-2 infection. The overall study: Alpha and beta chains were unpaired, from unsorted whole-blood bulk RNA. General study points: Sequences matched to VDJdb favored anti-spike CD8 responses, while private and CD4 specificities were missed.

The TCR library protocol attached unique molecular identifiers to the individual cDNA molecules. TCRdb reprocessed the 5' RACE reads with MiXCR, giving one entry per CDR3 protein. The sample contains nearly 55,000 distinct CDR3 sequences, around 8.3% of which appear only once. This clonotype was seen many times. Its target is not known. Trimming took off 8 bases at V and 9 bases at J, with 17 bases between the two ends. Looked up from germline, CDR1 is SNHLY and CDR2 is FYNNEI. CDR3 size: 13 residues. The chain couples TRBV2 to TRBJ2-1, with D uncertain. Source: whole blood, taken at baseline. This receptor was identified in an adult who was a healthcare worker with PCR-confirmed SARS-CoV-2 infection or an uninfected control (not recorded which). CDR3 loop: CASCLLESGEQFF. The CDR3 nucleotides are TGTGCCAGCTGCCTCCTAGAATCGGGTGAGCAGTTCTTC.